This T cell receptor (beta chain) was recovered during a study of long-term antiretroviral therapy in people with HIV. Whole-study results and caveats: Despite increasing after ART, diversity remained lower than that of transplant donor controls.

At the survey level, the v3.0 immunoSEQ assay was run. TCRdb's copy holds only in-frame clones and misses some; the assay was immunoSEQ multiplex PCR. The sample lists about 30,000 clones, more than 75% occurring once. On this clone: Its specificity is not known.

Trimming shortened V by 6 bases and J by 0 bases, and 12 bases separated the two germline ends. The germline CDR1 and CDR2 sequences are LNHDA and SQIVND (reference sequence). This CDR3 contains 16 residues. This sequence originates from a middle-aged man with HIV. The chain employs TRBV19 and TRBJ2-6; possible D gene TRBD1, 6 bases. The specimen comprised unsorted PBMCs, sampled 2 years after starting antiretroviral therapy. The CDR3 DNA reads as TGTGCCAGTAGGGGGGCAGGGTTCTCTGGGGCCAACGTCCTGACTTTC. It yields the protein CASRGAGFSGANVLTF. The complete variable domain, with remaining parts taken from reference TRBV19 and TRBJ2-6, reads DGGITQSPKYLFRKEGQNVTLSCEQNLNHDAMYWYRQDPGQGLRLIYYSQIVNDFQKGDIAEGYSVSREKKESFPLTVTSAQKNPTAFYLCASRGAGFSGANVLTFGAGSRLTVL.